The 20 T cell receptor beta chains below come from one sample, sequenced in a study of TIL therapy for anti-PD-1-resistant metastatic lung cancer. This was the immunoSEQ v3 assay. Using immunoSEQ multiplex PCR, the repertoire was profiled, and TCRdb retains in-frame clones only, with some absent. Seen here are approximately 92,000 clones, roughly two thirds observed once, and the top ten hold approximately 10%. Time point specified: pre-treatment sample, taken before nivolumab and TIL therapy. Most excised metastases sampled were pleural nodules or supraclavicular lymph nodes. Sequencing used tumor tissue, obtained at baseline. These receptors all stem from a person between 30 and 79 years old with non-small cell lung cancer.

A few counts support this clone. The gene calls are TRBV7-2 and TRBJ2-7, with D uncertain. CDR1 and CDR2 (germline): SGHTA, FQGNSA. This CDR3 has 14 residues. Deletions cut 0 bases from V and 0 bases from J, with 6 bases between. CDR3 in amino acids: CASSLAGHSYEQYF. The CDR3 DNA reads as TGTGCCAGCAGCTTAGCGGGCCACTCCTACGAGCAGTACTTC.

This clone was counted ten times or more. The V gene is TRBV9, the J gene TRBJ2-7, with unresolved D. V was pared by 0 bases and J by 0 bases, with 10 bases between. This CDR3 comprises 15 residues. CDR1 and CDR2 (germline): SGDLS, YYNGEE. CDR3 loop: CASSVGPDSSYEQYF. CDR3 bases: TGTGCCAGCAGCGTAGGGCCCGATAGCTCCTACGAGCAGTACTTC.

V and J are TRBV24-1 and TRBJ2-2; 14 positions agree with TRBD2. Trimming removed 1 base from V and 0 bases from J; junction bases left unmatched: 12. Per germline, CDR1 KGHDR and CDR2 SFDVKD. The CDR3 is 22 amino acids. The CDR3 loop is CATSDFFPSGLAGDTNTGELFF. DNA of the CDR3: TGTGCCACCAGTGATTTCTTCCCCTCGGGACTAGCGGGGGACACGAACACCGGGGAGCTGTTTTTT.

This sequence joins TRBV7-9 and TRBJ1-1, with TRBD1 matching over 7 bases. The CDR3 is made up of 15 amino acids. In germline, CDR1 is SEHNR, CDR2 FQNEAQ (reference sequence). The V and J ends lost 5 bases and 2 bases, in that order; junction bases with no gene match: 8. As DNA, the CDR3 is TGTGCCAGCAGCAATTACAGGGGAGGAAACACTGAAGCTTTCTTT. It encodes CASSNYRGGNTEAFF.

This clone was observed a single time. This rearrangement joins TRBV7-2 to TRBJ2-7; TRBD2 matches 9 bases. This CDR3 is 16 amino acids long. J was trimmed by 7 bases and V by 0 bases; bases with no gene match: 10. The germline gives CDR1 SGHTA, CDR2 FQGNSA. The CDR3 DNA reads TGTGCCAGCAGCTTAGCGAGTACAGCGGGGGGCCGAGAGCAGTACTTC. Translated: CASSLASTAGGREQYF.

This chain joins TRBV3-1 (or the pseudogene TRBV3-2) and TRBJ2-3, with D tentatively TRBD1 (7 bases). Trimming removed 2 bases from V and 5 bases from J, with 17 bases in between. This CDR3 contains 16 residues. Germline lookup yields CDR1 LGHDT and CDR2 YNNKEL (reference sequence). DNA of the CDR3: TGTGCCAGCAGCCAAAGAGGCAGGGGGGCCGGAGATACGCAGTATTTT. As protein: CASSQRGRGAGDTQYF.

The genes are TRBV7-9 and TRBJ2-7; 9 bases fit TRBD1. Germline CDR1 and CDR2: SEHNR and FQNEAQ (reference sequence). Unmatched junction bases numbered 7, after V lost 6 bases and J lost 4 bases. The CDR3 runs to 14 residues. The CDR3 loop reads CASSSGTGTYEQYF. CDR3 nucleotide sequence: TGTGCCAGCAGTTCCGGGACAGGGACTTACGAGCAGTACTTC.

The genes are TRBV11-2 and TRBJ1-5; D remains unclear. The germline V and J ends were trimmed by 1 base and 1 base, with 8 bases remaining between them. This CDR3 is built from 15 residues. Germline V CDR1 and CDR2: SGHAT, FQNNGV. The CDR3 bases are TGTGCCAGCAGCTTAGCCCGGGAAAGCAATCAGCCCCAGCATTTT. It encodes CASSLARESNQPQHF.

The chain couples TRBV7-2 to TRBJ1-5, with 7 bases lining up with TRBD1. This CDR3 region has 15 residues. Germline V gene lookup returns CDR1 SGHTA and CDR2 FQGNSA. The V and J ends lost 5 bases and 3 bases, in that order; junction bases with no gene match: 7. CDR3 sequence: CASSLTGIANQPQHF. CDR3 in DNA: TGTGCCAGCAGCCTGACAGGGATCGCCAATCAGCCCCAGCATTTT.

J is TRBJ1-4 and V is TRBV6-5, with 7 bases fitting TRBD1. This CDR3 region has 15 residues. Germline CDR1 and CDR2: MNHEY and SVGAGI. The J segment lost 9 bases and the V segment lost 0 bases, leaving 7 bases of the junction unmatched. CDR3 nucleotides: TGTGCCAGCAGTTACTCCGACAGGGAGGGAAAAAAACTGTTTTTT. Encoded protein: CASSYSDREGKKLFF.

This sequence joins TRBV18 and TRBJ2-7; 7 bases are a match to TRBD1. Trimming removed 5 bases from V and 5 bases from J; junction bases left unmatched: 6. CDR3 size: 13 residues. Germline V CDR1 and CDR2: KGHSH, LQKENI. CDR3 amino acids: CASSTGTDNEQYF. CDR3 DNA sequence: TGTGCCAGCTCAACCGGGACAGATAACGAGCAGTACTTC.

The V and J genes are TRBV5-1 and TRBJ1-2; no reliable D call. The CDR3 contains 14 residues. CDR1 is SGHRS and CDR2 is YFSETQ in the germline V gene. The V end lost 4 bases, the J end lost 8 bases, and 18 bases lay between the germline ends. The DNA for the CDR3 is TGCGCCAGCAGCGCGGGCGGCGCCGACCGAGGCTACACCTTC. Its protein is CASSAGGADRGYTF.

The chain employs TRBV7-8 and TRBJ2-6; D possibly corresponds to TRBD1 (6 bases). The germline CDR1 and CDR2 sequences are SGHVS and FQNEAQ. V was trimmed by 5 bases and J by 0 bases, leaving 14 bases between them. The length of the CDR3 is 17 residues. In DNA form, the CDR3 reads TGTGCCAGCAGCCCCCAGGGGTCGGTCTCTGGGGCCAACGTCCTGACTTTC. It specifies CASSPQGSVSGANVLTF.

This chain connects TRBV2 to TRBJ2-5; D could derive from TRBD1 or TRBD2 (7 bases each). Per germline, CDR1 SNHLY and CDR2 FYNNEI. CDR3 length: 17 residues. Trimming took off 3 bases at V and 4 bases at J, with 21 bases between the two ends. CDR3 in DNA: TGTGCCAGCAGTGACCCAGGGAGGGGGCCATGGGGAGAGACCCAGTACTTC. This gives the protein CASSDPGRGPWGETQYF. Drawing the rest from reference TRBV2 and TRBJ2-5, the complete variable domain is EPEVTQTPSHQVTQMGQEVILRCVPISNHLYFYWYRQILGQKVEFLVSFYNNEISEKSEIFDDQFSVERPDGSNFTLKIRSTKLEDSAMYFCASSDPGRGPWGETQYFGPGTRLLVL.

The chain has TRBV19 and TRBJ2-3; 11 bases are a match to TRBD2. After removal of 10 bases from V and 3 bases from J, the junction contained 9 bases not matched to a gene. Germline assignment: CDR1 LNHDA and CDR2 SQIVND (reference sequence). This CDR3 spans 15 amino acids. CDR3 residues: CATRLAGRTTDTQYF. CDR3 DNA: TGTGCCACCAGACTAGCGGGGCGTACAACAGATACGCAGTATTTT.

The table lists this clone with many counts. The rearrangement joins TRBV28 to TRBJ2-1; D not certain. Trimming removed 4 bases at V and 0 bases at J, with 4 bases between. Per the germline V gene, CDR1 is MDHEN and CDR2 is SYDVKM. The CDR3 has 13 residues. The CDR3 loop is CASSSYSYNEQFF. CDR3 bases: TGTGCCAGCAGTTCGTACTCCTACAATGAGCAGTTCTTC.

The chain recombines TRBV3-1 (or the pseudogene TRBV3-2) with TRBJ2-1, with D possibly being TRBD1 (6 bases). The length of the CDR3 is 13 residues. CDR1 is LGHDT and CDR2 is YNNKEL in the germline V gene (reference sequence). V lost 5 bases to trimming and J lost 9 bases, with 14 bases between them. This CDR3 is CASSKGGIGEQFF. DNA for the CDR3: TGTGCCAGCAGCAAAGGGGGTATTGGTGAGCAGTTCTTC.

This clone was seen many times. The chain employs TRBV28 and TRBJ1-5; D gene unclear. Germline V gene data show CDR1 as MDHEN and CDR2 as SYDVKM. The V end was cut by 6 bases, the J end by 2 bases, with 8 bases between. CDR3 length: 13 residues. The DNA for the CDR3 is TGTGCCAGCAGATGGGCCGGCAATCAGCCCCAGCATTTT. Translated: CASRWAGNQPQHF.

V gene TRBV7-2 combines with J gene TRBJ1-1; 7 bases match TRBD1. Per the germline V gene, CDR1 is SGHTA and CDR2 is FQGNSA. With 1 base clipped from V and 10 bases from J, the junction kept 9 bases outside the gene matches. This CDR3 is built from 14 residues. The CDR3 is CASSLGGDSLRAFF. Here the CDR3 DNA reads TGTGCCAGCAGCTTAGGCGGGGACAGCCTCCGAGCTTTCTTT.

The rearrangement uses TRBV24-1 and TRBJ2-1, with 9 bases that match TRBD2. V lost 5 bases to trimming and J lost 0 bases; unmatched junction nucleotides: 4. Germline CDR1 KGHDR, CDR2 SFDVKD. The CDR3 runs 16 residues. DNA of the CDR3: TGTGCCACCAGTGTGACTAGCGGAAGCTCCTACAATGAGCAGTTCTTC. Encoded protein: CATSVTSGSSYNEQFF.